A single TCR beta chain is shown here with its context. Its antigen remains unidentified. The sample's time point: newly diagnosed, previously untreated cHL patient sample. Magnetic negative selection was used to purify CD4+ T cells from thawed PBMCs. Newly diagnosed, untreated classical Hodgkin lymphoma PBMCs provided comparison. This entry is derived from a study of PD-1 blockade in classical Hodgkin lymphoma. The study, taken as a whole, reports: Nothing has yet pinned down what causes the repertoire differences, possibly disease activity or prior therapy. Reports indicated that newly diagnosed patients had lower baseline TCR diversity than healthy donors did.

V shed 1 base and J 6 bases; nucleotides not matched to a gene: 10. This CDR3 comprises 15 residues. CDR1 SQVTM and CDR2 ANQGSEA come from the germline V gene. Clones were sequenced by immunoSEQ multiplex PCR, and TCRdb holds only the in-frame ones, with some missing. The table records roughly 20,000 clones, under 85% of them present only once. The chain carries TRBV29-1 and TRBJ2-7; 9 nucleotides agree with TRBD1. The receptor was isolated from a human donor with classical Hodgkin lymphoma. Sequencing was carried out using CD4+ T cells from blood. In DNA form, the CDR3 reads TGCAGCGTTGAAGGAAGAACAGGGGGCGAAGGCGAGCAGTACTTC. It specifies CSVEGRTGGEGEQYF.